This entry lists 2 T cell receptor beta chains sequenced from one sample in a study of OX40 agonist ivuxolimab in advanced cancers. The library was generated by the immunoSEQ multiplex PCR assay. The table comes from immuneACCESS by way of TCRdb, which keeps in-frame sequences with V and J called. Part of the clones is missing from these tables; in studies checked, under half for an unresolved V gene and the rest for unknown reasons. This sample has 60,000 to 75,000 clones in its table, and approximately 88% of those were observed once. The ten largest clones take up roughly 7.9% of the sample. Sequencing used CD4+ or CD8+ T cells sorted from blood, obtained in a trial of the OX40 agonist ivuxolimab. The receptors were gathered from an adult with an advanced solid tumor such as melanoma, head and neck, liver or kidney cancer.

This chain links TRBV6-5 with TRBJ1-1; TRBD1 agrees at 7 bases. There are 15 residues in the CDR3. Germline-derived CDR1 and CDR2 are MNHEY and SVGAGI. V gave up 7 bases and J gave up 0 bases; unmatched junction bases: 8. This CDR3 reads CASIKRTGMNTEAFF. The CDR3 region has the DNA TGTGCCAGCATCAAAAGGACAGGCATGAACACTGAAGCTTTCTTT.

The CDR3 DNA follows: TGTGCCATCAGCCGGATTGGGACGGAAAACTACGAGCAGTACTTC. Protein: CAISRIGTENYEQYF. The chain employs TRBV10-3 and TRBJ2-7; either TRBD1 or TRBD2 may fit D (5 bases each). In germline, CDR1 is ENHRY, CDR2 SYGVKD. The CDR3 contains 15 residues. Trimming removed 6 bases from V and 3 bases from J, with 18 bases in between.